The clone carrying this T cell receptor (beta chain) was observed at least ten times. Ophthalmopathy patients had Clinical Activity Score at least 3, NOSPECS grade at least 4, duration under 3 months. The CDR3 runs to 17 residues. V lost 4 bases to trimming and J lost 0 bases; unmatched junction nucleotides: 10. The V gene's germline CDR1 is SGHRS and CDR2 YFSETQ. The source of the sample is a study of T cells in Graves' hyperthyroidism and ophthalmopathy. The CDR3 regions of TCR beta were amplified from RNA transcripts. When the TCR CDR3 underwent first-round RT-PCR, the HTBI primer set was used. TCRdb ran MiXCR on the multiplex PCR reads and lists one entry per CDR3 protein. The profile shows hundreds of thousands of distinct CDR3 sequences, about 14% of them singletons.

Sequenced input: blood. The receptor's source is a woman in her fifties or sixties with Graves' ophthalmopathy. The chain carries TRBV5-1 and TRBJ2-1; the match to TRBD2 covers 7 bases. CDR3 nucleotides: TGCGCCAGCAGCGTCTGGCTAGCGGAGAGCTCCTACAATGAGCAGTTCTTC. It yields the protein CASSVWLAESSYNEQFF.